The rows below give T cell receptor beta chains drawn from one sample of a study of vaccination and CD4 T cells after COVID-19. No antigen has been assigned to these receptors. A single record per CDR3 protein comes from TCRdb applying MiXCR to the PCR reads. The sample consists of more than 4,500 distinct CDR3 sequences, around 25% of them appearing once. The sequenced sample consisted of CD4+ T cells from blood, cultured in vitro. Every receptor here comes from a human donor in good health. Both conserved end residues are part of each CDR3. D genes are given only for firm matches. Expanded clones are given a class, and other clones once, few, many or no size at all.

clone size	D gene	V gene	CDR3 length	J gene	CDR3 DNA	CDR3 protein
NA	NA	TRBV6-1	11	TRBJ2-7	TGTGCCAGCAGTGACAACTACGAGCAGTACTTC	CASSDNYEQYF
few	NA	TRBV7-9	11	TRBJ1-1	TGTGCCAGCAGCTTAGGGATTGAAGCTTTCTTT	CASSLGIEAFF
medium-sized	NA	TRBV7-9	12	TRBJ1-1	TGTGCCAGCAGCCGAGTGAACACTGAAGCTTTCTTT	CASSRVNTEAFF
few	TRBD1	TRBV29-1	13	TRBJ1-2	TGCAGCGCTGGCCGACAGGGGAACTATGGCTACACCTTC	CSAGRQGNYGYTF
few	NA	TRBV7-6	15	TRBJ2-3	TGTGCCAGCAGCCTAGGAGTTTTAGACACAGATACGCAGTATTTT	CASSLGVLDTDTQYF
few	NA	TRBV6-5	15	TRBJ2-7	TGTGCCAGCAGTTACGGAACCGGGCCTGCCTACGAGCAGTACTTC	CASSYGTGPAYEQYF
NA	TRBD2	TRBV6-2/TRBV6-3	15	TRBJ2-5	TGTGCCAGCAGATCTAGCGGGGGACGGAGAGAGACCCAGTACTTC	CASRSSGGRRETQYF
few	TRBD1	TRBV7-3	16	TRBJ1-2	TGTGCCAGCAGCTTCACAGGGGAGAGTTATAACTATGGCTACACCTTC	CASSFTGESYNYGYTF
NA	NA	TRBV11-3	15	TRBJ2-1	TGTGCCAGCAGCGCAGGTAGTTCTGGTGGCGATGAGCAGTTCTTC	CASSAGSSGGDEQFF
few	TRBD2	TRBV9	16	TRBJ2-3	TGTGCCAGCAGCGTAGCTGGCGGGGGTAGCACAGATACGCAGTATTTT	CASSVAGGGSTDTQYF
few	NA	TRBV27	13	TRBJ2-7	TGTGCCAGCAGTCGTAAGACCCCCTACGAGCAGTACTTC	CASSRKTPYEQYF
few	TRBD1	TRBV6-2/TRBV6-3	16	TRBJ1-2	TGTGCCAGCAGTCCGCAGACAGGGTTTATAATCGATGGCTACACCTTC	CASSPQTGFIIDGYTF
few	TRBD1	TRBV6-1	14	TRBJ1-6	TGTGCCAGCAGTAGGGGACAGTCAAATTCACCCCTCCACTTT	CASSRGQSNSPLHF
NA	NA	TRBV27	13	TRBJ1-1	TGTGCCAGCAGTTTACAGGGGTTAACTGAAGCTTTCTTT	CASSLQGLTEAFF
few	NA	TRBV6-1	14	TRBJ2-7	TGTGCCAGCAGTCCCCCAGGACAGCCCTACGAGCAGTACTTC	CASSPPGQPYEQYF
NA	NA	TRBV21-1	12	TRBJ1-1	TGTGCCAACAATGGGGGGATTACTGAAGCTTTCTTT	CANNGGITEAFF
NA	NA	TRBV20-1	14	TRBJ1-4	TGCAGTGCTGATGGAGGGGCCCTTAATGAAAAACTGTTTTTT	CSADGGALNEKLFF
few	TRBD1	TRBV7-8	15	TRBJ2-7	TGTGCCAGCAGCCTCCCGGGACAGGGTTTAGACGAGCAGTACTTC	CASSLPGQGLDEQYF
NA	NA	TRBV6-1	15	TRBJ2-7	TGTGCCGGCAGTGTCGACAGCTATCATCCCTACGAGCAGTACTTC	CAGSVDSYHPYEQYF
NA	NA	TRBV28	11	TRBJ1-5	TGTGCCAGCAGTGGGGCTTCGCCCCAGCATTTT	CASSGASPQHF
NA	NA	TRBV7-8	13	TRBJ2-7	TGTGCCAGCAGCTTCAGGGGCGAGGGCGAGCAGTACTTC	CASSFRGEGEQYF
few	NA	TRBV7-3	15	TRBJ2-2	TGTGCCAGCAGCCCCGTCGGCGGCCACACCGGGGAGCTGTTTTTT	CASSPVGGHTGELFF